This paragraph reports one TCR beta chain. Only in-frame clones appear in the TCRdb table, and some are missing; sequencing was by immunoSEQ multiplex PCR. The sample includes about a million clones, about 75% of them seen just once. The sample originates from a study of shared clonotypes between healthy human individuals. The source material was memory CD4+ T cells sorted from blood. The subset here: CD45RA-negative fraction. The TCR comes from a man between 18 and 35 years old in good health.

CDR3 coding DNA: TGCGCCAGCAGCTTTGACAGTATTGGCTACACCTTC. This codes for CASSFDSIGYTF. The chain employs TRBV5-1 and TRBJ1-2, with a weak D call TRBD1 (5 bases). The V gene's germline CDR1 is SGHRS and CDR2 YFSETQ. Trimming took off 2 bases at V and 7 bases at J, with 9 bases between the two ends. The CDR3 consists of 12 residues.